Listed here are 30 T cell receptor beta chains from one sample, sequenced in a study of blood T cell repertoires in COVID-19. The table came from immunoSEQ multiplex PCR; TCRdb's copy has only in-frame clones and leaves some out. Found here are about 150,000 clones, 70% to 90% of them singletons; the top ten hold about 3.5%. Sequences were obtained from peripheral blood. These receptors all come from a man aged 65 to 79 with acute or convalescent COVID-19.

This chain links TRBV7-9 with TRBJ2-3; D may be TRBD2 (6 bases). V gave up 0 bases and J gave up 2 bases, with 9 bases separating them. This CDR3 spans 15 amino acids. Germline-derived CDR1 and CDR2 are SEHNR and FQNEAQ (reference sequence). In DNA, the CDR3 is TGTGCCAGCAGCTTAGCTAGCGGAAACACAGATACGCAGTATTTT. Its translation is CASSLASGNTDTQYF. Together with reference TRBV7-9 and TRBJ2-3, the CDR3 gives the full variable domain: DTGVSQNPRHKITKRGQNVTFRCDPISEHNRLYWYRQTLGQGPEFLTYFQNEAQLEKSRLLSDRFSAERPKGSFSTLEIQRTEQGDSAMYLCASSLASGNTDTQYFGPGTRLTVL.

The rearrangement links TRBV19 to TRBJ1-2, with a possible D match to TRBD1 (5 bases). There are 15 residues in the CDR3. Germline V CDR1 and CDR2: LNHDA, SQIVND (reference sequence). Trimming removed 3 bases from V and 5 bases from J, with 16 bases in between. For the CDR3, the DNA is TGTGCCAGTAGTATTGGGCCGGGGGGGGTTTATGGCTACACCTTC. Residues: CASSIGPGGVYGYTF.

Here the CDR3 reads CATSALEGSFNEQFF. The CDR3 DNA is TGTGCCACCAGTGCCCTGGAGGGATCTTTCAATGAGCAGTTCTTC. This sequence joins TRBV24-1 and TRBJ2-1; tentative D call: TRBD2 (6 bases). Trimming removed 5 bases from V and 6 bases from J, with 16 bases in between. This CDR3 is built from 15 residues. Germline-derived CDR1 and CDR2 are KGHDR and SFDVKD.

The rearrangement uses TRBV19 and TRBJ2-7; tentatively, D is TRBD2 (6 bases). This CDR3 is 15 amino acids long. Deletions cut 4 bases from V and 0 bases from J, with 13 bases between. Germline V CDR1 and CDR2: LNHDA, SQIVND (reference sequence). The CDR3 nucleotides are TGTGCCAGTAGTACTCCGGGACTTGGCTCCTACGAGCAGTACTTC. It encodes CASSTPGLGSYEQYF.

CDR3 protein: CASSFYGRGPNTEAFF. CDR3 coding DNA: TGTGCCAGCAGTTTCTATGGTCGGGGTCCGAACACTGAAGCTTTCTTT. This rearrangement joins TRBV27 to TRBJ1-1; D unresolved. The CDR3 has 16 residues. The V gene's germline CDR1 is MNHEY and CDR2 SMNVEV (reference sequence). V lost 3 bases to trimming and J lost 1 base, with 15 bases between them.

The rearrangement uses TRBV12-2 and TRBJ2-2; the table's D call, TRBD1, has no DNA check behind it. TRBV12-2 is termed a pseudogene. The CDR3 covers 16 residues. The CDR3 region has the DNA TGTGCAAGTCGCCTCACGGACAGGGAACTTACTAAGGAGCTGTTTTTT. Its translation: CASRLTDRELTKELFF.

The chain links TRBV12-5 to TRBJ1-1; 8 bases fit TRBD1. Germline CDR1 reads LGHNT; CDR2 reads FRNRAP. J gave up 5 bases and V 4 bases, and 3 bases lay outside the gene matches. The CDR3 totals 13 residues. Here the CDR3 reads CASGSDRGTEAFF. The CDR3 DNA reads as TGTGCTAGTGGTTCTGACAGGGGAACTGAAGCTTTCTTT.

The V and J genes are TRBV14 and TRBJ2-3, with D possibly matching TRBD1 (5 bases). Trimming shortened V by 1 base and J by 2 bases, and 13 bases separated the two germline ends. The CDR3 sequence is 16 residues long. Germline loops: CDR1 SGHDN, CDR2 FVKESK. The DNA for the CDR3 is TGTGCCAGCAGCCAAGGGCCGTCACAGGCCACAGATACGCAGTATTTT. This encodes CASSQGPSQATDTQYF.

The chain is built from TRBV6-5 and TRBJ1-2, with D possibly TRBD1 on 5 matching bases. CDR3 length: 11 amino acids. V lost 5 bases, J lost 7 bases, and 8 bases lay in between. Germline values: CDR1 MNHEY, CDR2 SVGAGI. For the CDR3, the DNA is TGTGCCAGCAGTACGGGGGGTGGCTACACCTTC. It translates to CASSTGGGYTF.

V is TRBV14 and J is TRBJ2-5, with TRBD2 matching over 14 bases. With V trimmed by 0 bases and J by 0 bases, 3 bases remained unmatched. CDR1 is SGHDN, CDR2 FVKESK, per germline. This CDR3 has 18 residues. The CDR3 region has the DNA TGTGCCAGCAGCCAAGATCGGACTAGCGGGAGGAACCAAGAGACCCAGTACTTC. It translates to CASSQDRTSGRNQETQYF.

This clone was counted once. The CDR3 bases are TGCAGCGCTGTGGGGGAGGAGGGTCATGGCTACACCTTC. This sequence encodes CSAVGEEGHGYTF. This chain links TRBV29-1 with TRBJ1-2; TRBD1 is a possible D gene (5 bases). Germline V gene lookup returns CDR1 SQVTM and CDR2 ANQGSEA. The CDR3 covers 13 residues. Trimming shortened V by 7 bases and J by 6 bases, and 18 bases separated the two germline ends.

The rearrangement uses TRBV28 and TRBJ2-7; 10 positions agree with TRBD1. The trim removed 5 bases at V and 4 bases at J, leaving 5 bases unmatched. The V gene's germline CDR1 is MDHEN and CDR2 SYDVKM. CDR3 size: 14 residues. In DNA form, the CDR3 reads TGTGCCAGCAGTCAGACAGGGGGCTGGTACGAGCAGTACTTC. Protein product: CASSQTGGWYEQYF.

The chain couples TRBV11-3 to TRBJ2-1, with TRBD2 as a possible D gene (7 bases). Germline-derived CDR1 and CDR2 are SGHNT and YENEEA. Trimming pared 1 base from V and 9 bases from J, leaving 19 bases between. CDR3 length: 16 amino acids. DNA for the CDR3: TGTGCCAGCAGCTTAGGTCTGGGGGCGGGAGAGGCTGAGCAGTTCTTC. Translating it yields CASSLGLGAGEAEQFF.

The rearrangement links TRBV5-5 to TRBJ2-3; 10 nucleotides match TRBD2. There are 16 residues in the CDR3. V was pared by 0 bases and J by 1 base, with 2 bases of the junction left unmatched. CDR1 and CDR2 (germline): SGHKS, YYEKEE (reference sequence). CDR3 nucleotide sequence: TGTGCCAGCAGCTTGGCCGGGACTAGCGGCACAGATACGCAGTATTTT. It specifies CASSLAGTSGTDTQYF.

This clone has a single count. This chain connects TRBV18 to TRBJ2-7; 9 bases map to TRBD2. The CDR3 is 15 residues long. Germline CDR1 reads KGHSH; CDR2 reads LQKENI. The junction had 5 bases not matched to a gene; V was cut back by 2 bases and J by 3 bases. CDR3 residues: CASSPRVAGDYEQYF. The CDR3, as DNA: TGTGCCAGCTCACCAAGGGTAGCGGGAGACTACGAGCAGTACTTC.

The gene calls are TRBV28 and TRBJ2-3; D gene uncertain. Germline loops: CDR1 MDHEN, CDR2 SYDVKM. Trimming left V 5 bases short and J 2 bases short, with 5 bases between. CDR3 length: 12 residues. CDR3 DNA sequence: TGTGCCAGCAGTGGCAACACAGATACGCAGTATTTT. Its protein product is CASSGNTDTQYF.

The chain employs TRBV30 and TRBJ2-2; 14 bases agree with TRBD2. The V and J ends lost 3 bases and 4 bases, in that order; junction bases with no gene match: 4. Germline V lookup: CDR1 GTSNPN, CDR2 SVGIG (reference sequence). This CDR3 has 16 amino acids. CDR3 amino acids: CAWSPGLAGVTGELFF. The DNA for the CDR3 is TGTGCCTGGAGCCCGGGACTAGCGGGAGTCACCGGGGAGCTGTTTTTT.

The chain has TRBV27 and TRBJ2-3; no clear D. The CDR3 has 14 residues. CDR1 and CDR2 (germline): MNHEY, SMNVEV (reference sequence). Deletions cut 1 base from V and 3 bases from J, with 8 bases between. The CDR3 is CASSLWAVTDTQYF. The CDR3 DNA sequence: TGTGCCAGCAGTTTATGGGCAGTGACAGATACGCAGTATTTT.

The chain combines TRBV5-1 with TRBJ2-5, with TRBD2 matching over 12 bases. Germline loops: CDR1 SGHRS, CDR2 YFSETQ. With 2 bases clipped from V and 2 bases from J, the junction kept 10 bases outside the gene matches. The CDR3 has 18 amino acids. The CDR3 coding sequence is TGCGCCAGCAGCTTCGGGGCTAGCGGGAGGGGCGCGCAAGAGACCCAGTACTTC. Translation: CASSFGASGRGAQETQYF.

The chain combines TRBV28 with TRBJ2-1; D is uncertain. Germline loops: CDR1 MDHEN, CDR2 SYDVKM. This CDR3 region has 11 residues. The V and J ends lost 3 bases and 9 bases respectively, with 6 bases between them. CDR3 loop: CASSLAVEQFF. As DNA, the CDR3 is TGTGCCAGCAGTTTGGCGGTTGAGCAGTTCTTC.

This clone has a handful of counts. The rearrangement links TRBV6-5 to TRBJ2-7, with a tentative D call TRBD1 (6 bases). The CDR3 consists of 15 residues. Between the trimmed V and J ends, which lost 8 bases and 1 base, there was a span of 18 bases. From germline, CDR1 is MNHEY and CDR2 SVGAGI. CDR3 in amino acids: CASGKRMGQSYEQYF. CDR3 nucleotide sequence: TGTGCCAGCGGTAAACGGATGGGACAATCCTACGAGCAGTACTTC.

This chain links TRBV16 with TRBJ2-2; maybe TRBD2 (5 bases). CDR3 size: 13 residues. V was pared by 7 bases and J by 5 bases, with 11 bases between. CDR1 and CDR2 (germline): KGHSY, FQNENV. Here the CDR3 reads CASKTERTGELFF. DNA of the CDR3: TGTGCCAGCAAAACCGAGCGGACCGGGGAGCTGTTTTTT.

The chain couples TRBV2 to TRBJ1-5; 7 nucleotides match TRBD1. Germline assignment: CDR1 SNHLY and CDR2 FYNNEI. This CDR3 region has 15 residues. The junction had 5 bases not matched to a gene; V was cut back by 6 bases and J by 0 bases. CDR3 bases: TGTGCCAGCAGCGAGAGGGACAGTAGCAATCAGCCCCAGCATTTT. Its protein product is CASSERDSSNQPQHF.

The J gene is TRBJ2-1, the V gene TRBV3-1 (or the pseudogene TRBV3-2); 10 bases agree with TRBD2. The germline V gene encodes CDR1 LGHDT and CDR2 YNNKEL (reference sequence). The CDR3 is 17 amino acids. V gave up 1 base and J gave up 3 bases; unmatched junction bases: 6. The CDR3 loop is CASSQAASGRYYNEQFF. CDR3 DNA sequence: TGTGCCAGCAGCCAAGCGGCTAGCGGGAGATACTACAATGAGCAGTTCTTC.

The CDR3 nucleotides are TGTGCCTGGAGTACAGGGCTCACCGGGGAGCTGTTTTTT. Its translation: CAWSTGLTGELFF. The chain is built from TRBV30 and TRBJ2-2, with a tentative D call TRBD1 (6 bases). Trimming shortened V by 2 bases and J by 4 bases, and 8 bases separated the two germline ends. The CDR3 has 13 amino acids. Per the germline V gene, CDR1 is GTSNPN and CDR2 is SVGIG (reference sequence).

The gene calls are TRBV7-9 and TRBJ2-1; TRBD2 matches 11 bases. J was trimmed by 10 bases and V by 1 base; bases with no gene match: 3. Per germline, CDR1 SEHNR and CDR2 FQNEAQ (reference sequence). This CDR3 is built from 14 residues. CDR3 bases: TGTGCCAGCAGCTTAGTAGCGGGAGGGGGGGAGCAGTTCTTC. Translated: CASSLVAGGGEQFF.

The gene calls are TRBV9 and TRBJ2-3; 9 bases fit TRBD1. Germline CDR1 is SGDLS and CDR2 is YYNGEE. The CDR3 runs to 16 residues. V was clipped by 1 base and J by 0 bases; unmatched bases: 3. CDR3 residues: CASSVRQGVSTDTQYF. The DNA of the CDR3 is TGTGCCAGCAGCGTAAGACAGGGGGTTAGCACAGATACGCAGTATTTT. Supplemented by reference TRBV9 and TRBJ2-3, the full variable domain reads DSGVTQTPKHLITATGQRVTLRCSPRSGDLSVYWYQQSLDQGLQFLIQYYNGEERAKGNILERFSAQQFPDLHSELNLSSLELGDSALYFCASSVRQGVSTDTQYFGPGTRLTVL.

The rearrangement joins TRBV2 to TRBJ2-3; D ambiguous. Trimming pared 1 base from V and 9 bases from J, leaving 23 bases between. This CDR3 has 17 residues. Germline CDR1 SNHLY, CDR2 FYNNEI. Here the CDR3 DNA reads TGTGCCAGCAGTGAAGAGGTCATGGGTCTTGGTTGGGCGACGCAGTATTTT. Amino acid sequence: CASSEEVMGLGWATQYF.

Here the CDR3 reads CASSPTGGHSPLHF. In DNA, the CDR3 is TGTGCCAGCAGCCCGACAGGGGGGCATTCACCCCTCCACTTT. The rearrangement joins TRBV2 to TRBJ1-6; 9 bases map to TRBD1. CDR1 SNHLY and CDR2 FYNNEI come from the germline V gene. V lost 6 bases and J lost 8; bases outside the gene matches: 5. This CDR3 spans 14 amino acids.

This clone was observed a single time. The CDR3 region is CASSPIRDSLYEQYF. CDR3 in DNA: TGTGCCAGCTCCCCAATCCGGGACAGTCTCTACGAGCAGTACTTC. The chain couples TRBV18 to TRBJ2-7, with 7 bases lining up with TRBD1. The germline CDR1 and CDR2 sequences are KGHSH and LQKENI. V lost 6 bases to trimming and J lost 3 bases; unmatched junction nucleotides: 11. The CDR3 is made up of 15 amino acids.